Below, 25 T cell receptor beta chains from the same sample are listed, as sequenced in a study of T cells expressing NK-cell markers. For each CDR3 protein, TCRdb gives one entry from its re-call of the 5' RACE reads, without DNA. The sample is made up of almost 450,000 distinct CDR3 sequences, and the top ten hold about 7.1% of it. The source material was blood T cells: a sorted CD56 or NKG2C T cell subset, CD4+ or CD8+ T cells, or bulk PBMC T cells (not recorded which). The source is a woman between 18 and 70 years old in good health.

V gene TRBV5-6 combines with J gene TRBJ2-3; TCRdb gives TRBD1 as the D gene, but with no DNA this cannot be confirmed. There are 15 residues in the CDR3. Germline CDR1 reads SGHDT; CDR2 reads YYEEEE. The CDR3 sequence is CASSRTGFSTDTQYF.

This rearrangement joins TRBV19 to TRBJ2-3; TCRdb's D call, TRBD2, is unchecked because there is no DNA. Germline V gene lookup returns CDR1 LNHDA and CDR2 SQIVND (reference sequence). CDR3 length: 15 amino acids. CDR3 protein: CASSTRGVSTDTQYF.

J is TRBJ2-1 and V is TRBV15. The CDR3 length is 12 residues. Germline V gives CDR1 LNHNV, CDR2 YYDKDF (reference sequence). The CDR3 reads CATSSTYNEQFF.

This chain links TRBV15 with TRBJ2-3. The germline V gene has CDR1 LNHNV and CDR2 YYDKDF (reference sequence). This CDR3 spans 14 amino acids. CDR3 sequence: CATSRVKGTDTQYF.

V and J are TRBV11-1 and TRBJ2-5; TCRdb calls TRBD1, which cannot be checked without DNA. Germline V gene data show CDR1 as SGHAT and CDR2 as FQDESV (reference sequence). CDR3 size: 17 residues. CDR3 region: CASSFSPPTGGQETQYF.

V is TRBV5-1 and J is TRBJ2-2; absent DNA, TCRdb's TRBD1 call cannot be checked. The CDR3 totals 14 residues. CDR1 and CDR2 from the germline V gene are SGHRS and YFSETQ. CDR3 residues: CASSPGTTTGELFF.

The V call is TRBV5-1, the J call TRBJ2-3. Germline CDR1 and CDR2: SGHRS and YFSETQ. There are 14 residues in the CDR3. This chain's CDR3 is CASSLGDITDTQYF.

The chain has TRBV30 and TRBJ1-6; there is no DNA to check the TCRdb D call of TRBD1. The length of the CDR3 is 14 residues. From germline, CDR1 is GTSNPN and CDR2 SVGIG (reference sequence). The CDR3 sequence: CASNSGQGNSPLHF.

The CDR3 protein is CASSLTGASGGRLFF. This sequence joins TRBV12-3 or TRBV12-4 and TRBJ1-4; absent DNA, TCRdb's TRBD1 call cannot be checked. The CDR3 length is 15 residues.

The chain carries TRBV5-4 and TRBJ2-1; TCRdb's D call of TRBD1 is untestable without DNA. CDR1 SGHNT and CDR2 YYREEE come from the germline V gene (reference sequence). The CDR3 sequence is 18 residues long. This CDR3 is CASSLGSNGTGLNNEQFF.

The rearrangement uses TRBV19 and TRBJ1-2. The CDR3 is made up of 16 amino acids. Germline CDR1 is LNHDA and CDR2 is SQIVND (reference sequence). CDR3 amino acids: CASTSRLYSGRYGYTF.

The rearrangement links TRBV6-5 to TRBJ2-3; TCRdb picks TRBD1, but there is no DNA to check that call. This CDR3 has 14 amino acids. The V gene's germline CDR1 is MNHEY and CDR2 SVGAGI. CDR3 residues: CASSYSAGLNTQYF.

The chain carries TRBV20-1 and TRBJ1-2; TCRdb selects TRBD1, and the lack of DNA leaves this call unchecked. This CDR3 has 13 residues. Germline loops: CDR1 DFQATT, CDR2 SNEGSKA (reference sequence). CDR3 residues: CSARDLGLYGYTF.

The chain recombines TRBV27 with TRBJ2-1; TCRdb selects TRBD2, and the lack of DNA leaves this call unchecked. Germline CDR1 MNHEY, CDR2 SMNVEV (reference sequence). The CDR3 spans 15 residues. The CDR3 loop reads CASSLGLAEANEQFF.

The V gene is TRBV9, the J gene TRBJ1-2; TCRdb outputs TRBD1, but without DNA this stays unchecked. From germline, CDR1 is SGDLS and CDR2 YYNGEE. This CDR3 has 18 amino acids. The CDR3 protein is CASSESGTGGGLSHKYTF.

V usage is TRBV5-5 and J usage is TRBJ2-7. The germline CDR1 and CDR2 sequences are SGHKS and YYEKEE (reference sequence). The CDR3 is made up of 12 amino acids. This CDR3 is CASSLPLYEQYF.

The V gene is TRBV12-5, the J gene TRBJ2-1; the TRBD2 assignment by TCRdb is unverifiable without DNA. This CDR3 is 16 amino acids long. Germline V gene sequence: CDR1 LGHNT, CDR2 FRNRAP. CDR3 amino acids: CASGFSGLSADNEQFF.

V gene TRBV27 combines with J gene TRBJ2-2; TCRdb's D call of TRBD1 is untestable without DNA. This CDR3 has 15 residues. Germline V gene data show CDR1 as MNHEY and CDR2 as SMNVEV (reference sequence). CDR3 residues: CASSPAWGGAGELFF.

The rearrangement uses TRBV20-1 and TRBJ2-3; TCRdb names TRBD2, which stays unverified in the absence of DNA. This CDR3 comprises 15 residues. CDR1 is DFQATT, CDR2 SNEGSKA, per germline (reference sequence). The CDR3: CSANSGGGKADTQYF.

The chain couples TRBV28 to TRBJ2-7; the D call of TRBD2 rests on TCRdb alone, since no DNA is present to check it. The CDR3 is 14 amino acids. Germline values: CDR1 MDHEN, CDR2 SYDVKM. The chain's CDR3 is CASSLSAGDYEQYF.

The CDR3 spells CASSHRTSGGSEQFF. V gene TRBV28 combines with J gene TRBJ2-1; the D call of TRBD2 rests on TCRdb alone, since no DNA is present to check it. The CDR3 is 15 residues long. Per germline, CDR1 MDHEN and CDR2 SYDVKM. The whole variable domain, filled in from reference TRBV28 and TRBJ2-1, reads DVKVTQSSRYLVKRTGEKVFLECVQDMDHENMFWYRQDPGLGLRLIYFSYDVKMKEKGDIPEGYSVSREKKERFSLILESASTNQTSMYLCASSHRTSGGSEQFFGPGTRLTVL.

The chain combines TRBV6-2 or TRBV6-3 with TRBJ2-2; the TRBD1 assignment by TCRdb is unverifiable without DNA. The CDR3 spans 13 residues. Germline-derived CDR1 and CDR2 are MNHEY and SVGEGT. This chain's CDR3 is CARSRGATGELFF.

CDR3 sequence: CAGVAYGQYNEQFF. The chain couples TRBV2 to TRBJ2-1; absent DNA, TCRdb's TRBD1 call cannot be checked. The CDR3 is 14 residues long. Germline CDR1 SNHLY, CDR2 FYNNEI.

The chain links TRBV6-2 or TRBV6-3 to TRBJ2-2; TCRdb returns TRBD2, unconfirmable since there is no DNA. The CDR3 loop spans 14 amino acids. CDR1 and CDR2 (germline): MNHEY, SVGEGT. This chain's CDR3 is CASHIAGITGELFF.

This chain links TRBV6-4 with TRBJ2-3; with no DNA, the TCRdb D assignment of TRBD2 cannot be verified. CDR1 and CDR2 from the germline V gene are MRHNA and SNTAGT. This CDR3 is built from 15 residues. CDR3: CASSGGLADTDTQYF.